The present TCR beta chain was sequenced within a study of regulatory T cells. The PCR used 52 TRBV and 13 TRBJ primers. TCRdb keeps only in-frame clones here, not all; method: immunoSEQ multiplex PCR. The sample includes 20,000 to 25,000 clones, roughly 93% of them seen just once. Unmatched junction bases numbered 6, after V lost 2 bases and J lost 6 bases. Germline V gene data show CDR1 as MDHEN and CDR2 as SYDVKM. The CDR3 covers 14 residues. The sequencing input was CD8+ T cells sorted from blood. The chain is built from TRBV28 and TRBJ2-7, with 8 bases aligning to TRBD2. This receptor was obtained from a child aged 2-15 years with CD3G deficiency. The DNA for the CDR3 is TGTGCCAGCAGTTTACGGGGACTAGGTGGCGAGCAGTACTTC. Its translation: CASSLRGLGGEQYF.